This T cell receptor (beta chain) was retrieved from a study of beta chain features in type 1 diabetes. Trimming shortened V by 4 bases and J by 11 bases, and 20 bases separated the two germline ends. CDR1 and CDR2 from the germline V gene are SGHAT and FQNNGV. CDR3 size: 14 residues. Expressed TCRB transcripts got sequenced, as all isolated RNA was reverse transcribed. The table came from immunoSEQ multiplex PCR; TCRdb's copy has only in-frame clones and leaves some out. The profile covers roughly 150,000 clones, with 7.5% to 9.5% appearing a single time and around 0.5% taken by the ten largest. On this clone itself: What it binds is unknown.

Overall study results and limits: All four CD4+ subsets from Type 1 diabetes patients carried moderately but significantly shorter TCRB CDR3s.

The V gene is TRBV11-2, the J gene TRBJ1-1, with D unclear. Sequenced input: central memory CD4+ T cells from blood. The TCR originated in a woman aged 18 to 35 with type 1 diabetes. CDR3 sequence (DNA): TGTGCCAGCAGCTCGAACCACGCCCGGGGTTCTGCTTTCTTT. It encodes CASSSNHARGSAFF.